Listed below are T cell receptor beta chains from one sample, sequenced in a study of cytomegalovirus exposure and HLA in healthy donors. The assay was immunoSEQ multiplex PCR, and TCRdb's table has in-frame clones only and misses some. The table lists under 200,000 clones, around 82% of them singletons, with 13% to 15% in the top ten. Sequenced material: PBMCs. Source of these receptors: a woman in her 30s in good health and CMV-seropositive. Both conserved end residues are part of each CDR3. The D gene is left open where the match is weak. Clone size is shown for a subset of rows, as once, few, many or a class of expanded clone.

abundance: NA; j_gene: TRBJ1-5; d_gene: NA; v_gene: TRBV6-5; CDR3aa: CASSFRNQPQHF; CDR3nt: TGTGCCAGCAGTTTCCGGAATCAGCCCCAGCATTTT
abundance: few; j_gene: TRBJ2-1; d_gene: NA; v_gene: TRBV7-8; CDR3aa: CASSQSASAYNEQFF; CDR3nt: TGTGCCAGCAGTCAAAGCGCGTCCGCCTACAATGAGCAGTTCTTC
abundance: few; j_gene: TRBJ2-7; d_gene: TRBD2; v_gene: TRBV5-1; CDR3aa: CASSLAGGGASFYEQYF; CDR3nt: TGCGCCAGCAGCTTGGCGGGCGGGGGGGCCTCATTTTACGAGCAGTACTTC
abundance: NA; j_gene: TRBJ1-4; d_gene: NA; v_gene: TRBV27; CDR3aa: CASSQRVNEKLFF; CDR3nt: TGTGCCAGCAGTCAGCGGGTAAATGAAAAACTGTTTTTT
abundance: few; j_gene: TRBJ2-1; d_gene: TRBD2; v_gene: TRBV6-4; CDR3aa: CASSGGSGGYNEQFF; CDR3nt: TGTGCCAGCAGTGGTGGTAGCGGGGGATACAATGAGCAGTTCTTC
abundance: NA; j_gene: TRBJ1-1; d_gene: TRBD1; v_gene: TRBV18; CDR3aa: CASSPRGRLTEAFF; CDR3nt: TGTGCCAGCTCACCAAGGGGGCGCTTGACTGAAGCTTTCTTT
abundance: NA; j_gene: TRBJ2-7; d_gene: NA; v_gene: TRBV27; CDR3aa: CASSLYAGSSYEQYF; CDR3nt: TGTGCCAGCAGTTTATACGCGGGCTCTTCCTACGAGCAGTACTTC
abundance: NA; j_gene: TRBJ2-3; d_gene: TRBD2; v_gene: TRBV28; CDR3aa: CASSFGTTDTDTQYF; CDR3nt: TGTGCCAGCAGTTTTGGGACTACCGACACAGATACGCAGTATTTT
abundance: NA; j_gene: TRBJ2-7; d_gene: NA; v_gene: TRBV10-2; CDR3aa: CASSESSDRYYEQYF; CDR3nt: TGCGCCAGCAGTGAGTCGAGCGACCGCTACTACGAGCAGTACTTC
abundance: NA; j_gene: TRBJ1-4; d_gene: NA; v_gene: TRBV30; CDR3aa: CAWSASRTNEKLFF; CDR3nt: TGTGCCTGGAGTGCAAGTCGGACTAATGAAAAACTGTTTTTT
abundance: NA; j_gene: TRBJ1-1; d_gene: NA; v_gene: TRBV10-3; CDR3aa: CATGARGDREGAFF; CDR3nt: TGTGCCACCGGGGCCCGGGGGGACCGCGAAGGAGCTTTCTTT
abundance: once; j_gene: TRBJ2-7; d_gene: NA; v_gene: TRBV7-2; CDR3aa: CASSLRRLSYEQYF; CDR3nt: TGTGCCAGCAGCTTAAGGCGACTCTCCTACGAGCAGTACTTC
abundance: NA; j_gene: TRBJ2-1; d_gene: TRBD1; v_gene: TRBV6-4; CDR3aa: CASSGNRGYEQFF; CDR3nt: TGTGCCAGCAGTGGGAACAGGGGATATGAGCAGTTCTTC
abundance: NA; j_gene: TRBJ2-7; d_gene: TRBD2; v_gene: TRBV6-5; CDR3aa: CASGGGREQYF; CDR3nt: TGTGCCAGCGGGGGAGGGCGGGAGCAGTACTTC
abundance: NA; j_gene: TRBJ1-6; d_gene: NA; v_gene: TRBV13; CDR3aa: CASRTVRARGYNSPLHF; CDR3nt: TGTGCCAGCCGGACCGTACGAGCCAGGGGTTATAATTCACCCCTCCACTTT
abundance: NA; j_gene: TRBJ2-3; d_gene: TRBD2; v_gene: TRBV6-5; CDR3aa: CASRDGAGASDTQYF; CDR3nt: TGTGCCAGCAGGGACGGAGCGGGAGCTTCAGATACGCAGTATTTT
abundance: NA; j_gene: TRBJ2-5; d_gene: TRBD1; v_gene: TRBV5-4; CDR3aa: CASSDRDSDGTQYF; CDR3nt: TGTGCCAGCAGCGACCGGGACAGCGACGGGACCCAGTACTTC
abundance: once; j_gene: TRBJ1-1; d_gene: TRBD1; v_gene: TRBV6-1; CDR3aa: CASSEAYRGRTEAFF; CDR3nt: TGTGCCAGCAGTGAAGCTTACAGGGGGAGGACTGAAGCTTTCTTT
abundance: NA; j_gene: TRBJ2-7; d_gene: TRBD1; v_gene: TRBV5-1; CDR3aa: CASSLGQGFYEQYF; CDR3nt: TGCGCCAGCAGCCTGGGACAGGGGTTCTACGAGCAGTACTTC
abundance: few; j_gene: TRBJ1-1; d_gene: NA; v_gene: TRBV25-1; CDR3aa: CASSGDPEGGTEAFF; CDR3nt: TGTGCCAGCAGTGGGGACCCGGAGGGAGGCACTGAAGCTTTCTTT
abundance: NA; j_gene: TRBJ2-7; d_gene: TRBD1; v_gene: TRBV7-9; CDR3aa: CASRADRDEQYF; CDR3nt: TGTGCCAGCAGAGCGGACAGGGACGAGCAGTACTTC
abundance: NA; j_gene: TRBJ1-6; d_gene: NA; v_gene: TRBV5-1; CDR3aa: CASSLEGGNSPLHF; CDR3nt: TGCGCCAGCAGCTTGGAAGGGGGTAATTCACCCCTCCACTTT
abundance: NA; j_gene: TRBJ1-1; d_gene: NA; v_gene: TRBV5-1; CDR3aa: CASSLEEGGAFF; CDR3nt: TGCGCCAGCAGCTTGGAAGAGGGGGGGGCTTTCTTT
abundance: NA; j_gene: TRBJ1-1; d_gene: NA; v_gene: TRBV19; CDR3aa: CASSMGGDVNTEAFF; CDR3nt: TGTGCCAGTAGTATGGGAGGAGACGTGAACACTGAAGCTTTCTTT
abundance: once; j_gene: TRBJ2-7; d_gene: NA; v_gene: TRBV29-1; CDR3aa: CSAKGTSPYEQYF; CDR3nt: TGCAGCGCCAAGGGGACTTCCCCCTACGAGCAGTACTTC
abundance: NA; j_gene: TRBJ2-5; d_gene: NA; v_gene: TRBV6-5; CDR3aa: CASRSQGRGGTQYF; CDR3nt: TGTGCCAGCAGATCGCAGGGGAGGGGGGGGACCCAGTACTTC
abundance: NA; j_gene: TRBJ2-2; d_gene: NA; v_gene: TRBV2; CDR3aa: CASREQHTGELFF; CDR3nt: TGTGCCAGCAGGGAGCAACACACCGGGGAGCTGTTTTTT
abundance: NA; j_gene: TRBJ2-2; d_gene: TRBD2; v_gene: TRBV6-6; CDR3aa: CASSPLPGLAGELFF; CDR3nt: TGTGCCAGCAGTCCTCTCCCGGGACTAGCGGGGGAGCTGTTTTTT
abundance: NA; j_gene: TRBJ2-3; d_gene: NA; v_gene: TRBV18; CDR3aa: CASSPLSGPDTQYF; CDR3nt: TGTGCCAGCTCACCACTATCTGGGCCAGATACGCAGTATTTT
abundance: once; j_gene: TRBJ2-7; d_gene: TRBD1; v_gene: TRBV5-1; CDR3aa: CASSSLQGPAYEQYF; CDR3nt: TGCGCCAGCAGCTCATTACAGGGGCCGGCCTACGAGCAGTACTTC
abundance: NA; j_gene: TRBJ1-5; d_gene: NA; v_gene: TRBV10-3; CDR3aa: CAISGDYGSNQPQHF; CDR3nt: TGTGCCATCAGTGGGGACTATGGGAGCAATCAGCCCCAGCATTTT
abundance: NA; j_gene: TRBJ2-2; d_gene: NA; v_gene: TRBV25-1; CDR3aa: CASSEQQAYTGELFF; CDR3nt: TGTGCCAGCAGTGAGCAACAGGCTTACACCGGGGAGCTGTTTTTT
abundance: NA; j_gene: TRBJ2-1; d_gene: TRBD1; v_gene: TRBV6-5; CDR3aa: CASSSTGTGGFNEQFF; CDR3nt: TGTGCCAGCAGTTCCACCGGGACAGGGGGCTTCAATGAGCAGTTCTTC
abundance: once; j_gene: TRBJ2-3; d_gene: NA; v_gene: TRBV13; CDR3aa: CASSSGSDTQYF; CDR3nt: TGTGCCAGCAGTTCAGGCTCAGATACGCAGTATTTT
abundance: few; j_gene: TRBJ2-7; d_gene: TRBD1; v_gene: TRBV5-6; CDR3aa: CASSWRDRTLSYEQYF; CDR3nt: TGTGCCAGCAGCTGGAGGGACAGGACCCTATCCTACGAGCAGTACTTC
abundance: once; j_gene: TRBJ2-2; d_gene: TRBD1; v_gene: TRBV11-2; CDR3aa: CASSLVVGQGSNGELFF; CDR3nt: TGTGCCAGCAGCTTAGTAGTGGGACAGGGGAGCAACGGGGAGCTGTTTTTT
abundance: NA; j_gene: TRBJ2-1; d_gene: NA; v_gene: TRBV5-1; CDR3aa: CASSFGQYNEQFF; CDR3nt: TGCGCCAGCAGTTTTGGACAGTACAATGAGCAGTTCTTC
abundance: NA; j_gene: TRBJ2-2; d_gene: NA; v_gene: TRBV7-9; CDR3aa: CASSLSQNTGELFF; CDR3nt: TGTGCCAGCAGCTTAAGCCAGAACACCGGGGAGCTGTTTTTT
abundance: NA; j_gene: TRBJ2-7; d_gene: TRBD1; v_gene: TRBV5-1; CDR3aa: CASSSTGSSYEQYF; CDR3nt: TGCGCCAGCAGCTCGACAGGGAGCTCCTACGAGCAGTACTTC